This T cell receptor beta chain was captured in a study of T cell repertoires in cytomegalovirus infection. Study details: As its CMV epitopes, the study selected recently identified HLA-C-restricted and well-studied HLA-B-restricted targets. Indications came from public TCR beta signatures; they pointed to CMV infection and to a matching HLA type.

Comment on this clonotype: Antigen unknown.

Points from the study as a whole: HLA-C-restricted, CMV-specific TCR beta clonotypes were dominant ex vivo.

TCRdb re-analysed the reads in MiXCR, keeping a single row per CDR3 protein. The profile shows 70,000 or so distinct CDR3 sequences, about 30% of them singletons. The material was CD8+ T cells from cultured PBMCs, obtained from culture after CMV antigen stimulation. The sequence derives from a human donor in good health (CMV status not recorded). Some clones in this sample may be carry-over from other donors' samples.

The CDR3 sequence: CASGQGAQETQYF. CDR3 nucleotides: TGTGCTAGTGGGCAGGGGGCTCAAGAGACCCAGTACTTC. V is TRBV12-5 and J is TRBJ2-5, with 8 bases fitting TRBD1. Germline CDR1 LGHNT, CDR2 FRNRAP. This CDR3 spans 13 amino acids. Trimming removed 6 bases from V and 2 bases from J; junction bases left unmatched: 2.